This entry lists 31 T cell receptor beta chains sequenced from one sample in a study of cytomegalovirus exposure and HLA in healthy donors (dated by TCRdb to between 2016 and 2019). Library preparation employed the immunoSEQ multiplex PCR assay. For the multiplex PCR, a mixture combining 60 forward primers for TCR Vbeta segments and 13 reverse primers for TCR Jbeta segments was used. The table comes from immuneACCESS by way of TCRdb, which keeps in-frame sequences with V and J called. Part of the clones is missing from these tables; in studies checked, under half for an unresolved V gene and the rest for unknown reasons. The sample includes about 160,000 clones, with about 83% observed a single time. Around 0.85% of the sample is held by the ten biggest clonotypes. Material for sequencing was PBMCs. Receptor source: a woman under 40 in good health and CMV-seronegative.

This chain uses TRBV9 with TRBJ2-2; no clear D gene. The V gene's germline CDR1 is SGDLS and CDR2 YYNGEE. V shed 0 bases and J shed 1 base, with 7 bases lying between them. The CDR3 totals 15 residues. CDR3 loop: CASSVEPGNTGELFF. CDR3 bases: TGTGCCAGCAGCGTAGAGCCAGGGAACACCGGGGAGCTGTTTTTT.

V and J are TRBV28 and TRBJ2-2, with a tentative D call TRBD1 (5 bases). This CDR3 is 14 amino acids long. Looked up from germline, CDR1 is MDHEN and CDR2 is SYDVKM. Trimming removed 5 bases at V and 4 bases at J, with 11 bases between. The CDR3 region is CASSPHRPTGELFF. CDR3 nucleotide sequence: TGTGCCAGCAGTCCTCACAGGCCCACCGGGGAGCTGTTTTTT.

The chain has TRBV18 and TRBJ1-2, with TRBD1 as a possible D gene (5 bases). CDR1 and CDR2 (germline): KGHSH, LQKENI. Trimming shortened V by 2 bases and J by 7 bases, and 8 bases separated the two germline ends. This CDR3 spans 12 amino acids. As DNA, the CDR3 is TGTGCCAGCTCACCAGGGGGAGGTGGCTACACCTTC. Translation: CASSPGGGGYTF.

This clone was detected only a few times. This chain links TRBV6-5 with TRBJ1-1; D remains unclear. V lost 5 bases, J lost 4 bases, and 11 bases lay in between. CDR3 length equals 13 residues. Per the germline V gene, CDR1 is MNHEY and CDR2 is SVGAGI. CDR3 in DNA: TGTGCCAGCAGTCGTGGGCCCAGCACTGAAGCTTTCTTT. Protein: CASSRGPSTEAFF.

The rearrangement links TRBV7-9 to TRBJ1-6; tentatively, D is TRBD1 (5 bases). Germline values: CDR1 SEHNR, CDR2 FQNEAQ (reference sequence). This CDR3 region has 15 residues. Deletions cut 3 bases from V and 10 bases from J, with 16 bases between. The CDR3 sequence: CASSFGGAFGSPLHF. DNA of the CDR3: TGTGCCAGCAGCTTCGGAGGGGCCTTTGGATCACCCCTCCACTTT.

The J gene is TRBJ1-4, the V gene TRBV27, with 12 bases lining up with TRBD1. CDR1 is MNHEY, CDR2 SMNVEV, per germline (reference sequence). Losses at the gene ends were 5 bases for V and 8 bases for J; bases not matched to a gene: 12. The CDR3 length is 17 residues. Here the CDR3 DNA reads TGTGCCAGCAGTCCGGGACAGGGGGCGCCGAGGAGGGAAAAACTGTTTTTT. Translating it yields CASSPGQGAPRREKLFF.

The chain carries TRBV5-1 and TRBJ2-7; 8 nucleotides agree with TRBD1. The CDR3 contains 15 residues. CDR1 and CDR2 from the germline V gene are SGHRS and YFSETQ. J was trimmed by 2 bases and V by 3 bases; bases with no gene match: 7. CDR3 loop: CASSWGTGDTYEQYF. CDR3 DNA: TGCGCCAGCAGCTGGGGGACAGGCGACACCTACGAGCAGTACTTC.

This clone was seen a single time. The V call is TRBV6-5, the J call TRBJ2-5; 8 bases agree with TRBD2. CDR3 length: 15 residues. J lost 4 bases, V lost 6 bases, and 10 bases had no gene match. Germline lookup yields CDR1 MNHEY and CDR2 SVGAGI. The CDR3: CASSAGLVAPETQYF. The CDR3 DNA reads TGTGCCAGCAGCGCGGGACTAGTTGCGCCAGAGACCCAGTACTTC.

The chain recombines TRBV29-1 with TRBJ2-3; tentatively, D is TRBD1 (5 bases). Germline CDR1 SQVTM, CDR2 ANQGSEA. V lost 4 bases, J lost 2 bases, and 10 bases lay in between. The length of the CDR3 is 13 residues. The CDR3 region is CSVAARATDTQYF. CDR3 in DNA: TGCAGCGTTGCGGCCAGGGCCACAGATACGCAGTATTTT.

The sample holds a few counts of this clone. The gene calls are TRBV7-9 and TRBJ1-4, with 7 bases lining up with TRBD1. Germline lookup yields CDR1 SEHNR and CDR2 FQNEAQ (reference sequence). CDR3 length equals 16 residues. V lost 0 bases to trimming and J lost 6 bases; unmatched junction nucleotides: 7. The CDR3 here is CASSLAQGNTDEKLFF. DNA for the CDR3: TGTGCCAGCAGCTTAGCACAGGGGAACACGGATGAAAAACTGTTTTTT.

This rearrangement joins TRBV28 to TRBJ2-1; a weak D match, TRBD1 (6 bases). The CDR3 totals 15 residues. V lost 7 bases and J 8 bases, leaving 21 bases between the germline ends. Germline CDR1 reads MDHEN; CDR2 reads SYDVKM. The CDR3 loop reads CASTQMGAWRDEQFF. The CDR3 DNA sequence: TGTGCCAGCACCCAAATGGGGGCTTGGCGGGATGAGCAGTTCTTC.

This chain joins TRBV28 and TRBJ2-7, with D perhaps matching TRBD2 (6 bases). The ends were cut back, 8 bases at V and 4 bases at J, with 18 bases in the middle. The CDR3 extends over 14 amino acids. Per the germline V gene, CDR1 is MDHEN and CDR2 is SYDVKM. The CDR3 bases are TGTGCCAGCGCGTTCTCTACGCGGGGATACGAGCAGTACTTC. Translating gives CASAFSTRGYEQYF.

The CDR3 DNA sequence: TGTGCCAGCAGAGGGGGCAATCAGCCCCAGCATTTT. This sequence encodes CASRGGNQPQHF. This rearrangement joins TRBV28 to TRBJ1-5; a possible D gene is TRBD1 (5 bases). CDR1 and CDR2 from the germline V gene are MDHEN and SYDVKM. CDR3 length: 12 residues. Between the trimmed V and J ends, which lost 6 bases and 2 bases, there was a span of 5 bases.

The chain has TRBV6-5 and TRBJ1-5, with D maybe TRBD1 (6 bases). The CDR3 loop spans 14 amino acids. V was clipped by 5 bases and J by 3 bases, with 11 bases between them. Germline CDR1 MNHEY, CDR2 SVGAGI. The CDR3 coding sequence is TGTGCCAGCAGTCCGACAGGAGTCAATCAGCCCCAGCATTTT. It specifies CASSPTGVNQPQHF.

V is TRBV6-5 and J is TRBJ2-7, with 9 bases lining up with TRBD1. The J segment lost 1 base and the V segment lost 2 bases, leaving 6 bases of the junction unmatched. The CDR3 is 16 residues long. The germline gives CDR1 MNHEY, CDR2 SVGAGI. Written as DNA, the CDR3 is TGTGCCAGCAGTTACCTAGAGGACAGGGGATCCTACGAGCAGTACTTC. It specifies CASSYLEDRGSYEQYF.

This chain links TRBV2 with TRBJ2-5, with 13 bases aligning to TRBD2. With 6 bases clipped from V and 1 base from J, the junction kept 11 bases outside the gene matches. The CDR3 covers 18 residues. From germline, CDR1 is SNHLY and CDR2 FYNNEI. The CDR3 DNA is TGTGCCAGCAGCAAACTAGCGGGGGGGCCGTCCGCCCAAGAGACCCAGTACTTC. It specifies CASSKLAGGPSAQETQYF.

J is TRBJ1-1 and V is TRBV7-2, with 8 bases aligning to TRBD1. This CDR3 region has 15 residues. CDR1 is SGHTA, CDR2 FQGNSA, per germline. J was trimmed by 7 bases and V by 3 bases; bases with no gene match: 10. This CDR3 is CASSFYGQGPDEAFF. The CDR3 nucleotides read TGTGCCAGCAGCTTCTACGGACAGGGCCCCGATGAAGCTTTCTTT.

This sequence joins TRBV5-1 and TRBJ1-1; tentative D call: TRBD1 (5 bases). The V gene lost 3 bases and the J gene lost 1 base, with 10 bases spanning the gap. This CDR3 is built from 14 residues. Looked up from germline, CDR1 is SGHRS and CDR2 is YFSETQ. For the CDR3, the DNA is TGCGCCAGCAGCTGGGGCCCGGGGAACACTGAAGCTTTCTTT. Translated, it gives CASSWGPGNTEAFF.

This chain connects TRBV28 to TRBJ2-7; 9 bases are shared with TRBD1. Trimming removed 4 bases from V and 2 bases from J; junction bases left unmatched: 6. Germline loops: CDR1 MDHEN, CDR2 SYDVKM. The CDR3 is made up of 15 amino acids. The CDR3: CASSSPGQGPYEQYF. The CDR3 nucleotides read TGTGCCAGCAGTTCCCCGGGACAGGGTCCCTACGAGCAGTACTTC.

The V gene is TRBV28, the J gene TRBJ2-7, with 12 positions matching TRBD1. J lost 5 bases, V lost 5 bases, and 7 bases had no gene match. Looked up from germline, CDR1 is MDHEN and CDR2 is SYDVKM. The CDR3 is 15 amino acids. CDR3 residues: CASSAPGQGAHEQYF. CDR3 nucleotide sequence: TGTGCCAGCAGTGCGCCGGGACAGGGGGCTCACGAGCAGTACTTC.

The V and J genes are TRBV27 and TRBJ2-5, with D hard to call. The CDR3 spans 14 residues. The germline CDR1 and CDR2 sequences are MNHEY and SMNVEV (reference sequence). Trimming left V 3 bases short and J 5 bases short, with 13 bases between. The DNA of the CDR3 is TGTGCCAGCAGTTTTTCAGGAATCGGTGAGACCCAGTACTTC. This sequence encodes CASSFSGIGETQYF.

The chain uses TRBV7-8 and TRBJ1-6, with 10 bases matching TRBD1. Germline V gene data show CDR1 as SGHVS and CDR2 as FQNEAQ. V dropped 7 bases and J dropped 9; count of bases not matched to a gene: 9. This CDR3 comprises 15 residues. CDR3 nucleotides: TGTGCCAGCACTGCCACCGGGACAGGGGCTTCACCCCTCCACTTT. It is translated as CASTATGTGASPLHF. Drawing the rest from reference TRBV7-8 and TRBJ1-6, the complete variable domain is GAGVSQSPRYKVAKRGQDVALRCDPISGHVSLFWYQQALGQGPEFLTYFQNEAQLDKSGLPSDRFFAERPEGSVSTLKIQRTQQEDSAVYLCASTATGTGASPLHFGNGTRLTVT.

The chain carries TRBV4-3 and TRBJ2-2, with a possible D match to TRBD1 (7 bases). Germline V gene data show CDR1 as LGHNA and CDR2 as YSLEER. The V end lost 0 bases, the J end lost 5 bases, and 10 bases lay between the germline ends. This CDR3 is built from 15 residues. CDR3 nucleotides: TGCGCCAGCAGCCAAGAGGCAGGGGGGACCGGGGAGCTGTTTTTT. This gives the protein CASSQEAGGTGELFF.

V and J are TRBV5-6 and TRBJ2-1, with TRBD1 matching over 9 bases. This CDR3 spans 16 amino acids. Germline loops: CDR1 SGHDT, CDR2 YYEEEE. V trimming: 6 bases; J trimming: 7 bases; junction bases outside the gene matches: 14. CDR3 amino acids: CASTEPPGTGRNEQFF. DNA of the CDR3: TGTGCCAGCACCGAACCCCCGGGGACAGGGAGGAATGAGCAGTTCTTC. The full variable domain, in which reference TRBV5-6 and TRBJ2-1 provide the parts outside the CDR3, is DAGVTQSPTHLIKTRGQQVTLRCSPKSGHDTVSWYQQALGQGPQFIFQYYEEEERQRGNFPDRFSGHQFPNYSSELNVNALLLGDSALYLCASTEPPGTGRNEQFFGPGTRLTVL.

This clone was detected once. V and J are TRBV2 and TRBJ1-6; 8 bases line up with TRBD1. Trimming at V came to 7 bases and at J to 0 bases, leaving 17 bases not matched to a gene. The CDR3 has 20 residues. From germline, CDR1 is SNHLY and CDR2 FYNNEI. CDR3 protein: CASTGTGPFRGSSYNSPLHF. In DNA, the CDR3 is TGTGCCAGCACCGGGACAGGCCCGTTTCGGGGTAGCTCCTATAATTCACCCCTCCACTTT.

J is TRBJ2-5 and V is TRBV5-1; 11 bases align to TRBD2. TRBJ2-7 matches the DNA end more closely, so the J call is doubtful. Germline loops: CDR1 SGHRS, CDR2 YFSETQ. This CDR3 is 16 amino acids long. The CDR3 nucleotides read TGCGCCAGCAGCCCTACCACTAGCGGGAGTCCCCACGAGCAGTACTTC. It is translated as CASSPTTSGSPHEQYF.

The chain joins TRBV9 to TRBJ2-1; D gene ambiguous. This CDR3 spans 16 amino acids. Germline CDR1 is SGDLS and CDR2 is YYNGEE. V was shortened by 4 bases and J by 5 bases, with 19 bases between the two germline ends. The chain's CDR3 is CASSPLRPTTDNEQFF. The CDR3 bases are TGTGCCAGCAGCCCATTGCGACCAACTACCGACAATGAGCAGTTCTTC.

V gene TRBV11-2 combines with J gene TRBJ2-7; possibly TRBD1 for D (6 bases). Looked up from germline, CDR1 is SGHAT and CDR2 is FQNNGV. This CDR3 spans 16 amino acids. V shed 5 bases and J shed 1 base, with 18 bases lying between them. The CDR3 protein is CASSVVRGQLSYEQYF. DNA for the CDR3: TGTGCCAGCAGCGTTGTGAGGGGACAATTGTCCTACGAGCAGTACTTC.

This clone was counted once. This chain uses TRBV10-3 with TRBJ2-1, with D possibly being TRBD2 (6 bases). Germline-derived CDR1 and CDR2 are ENHRY and SYGVKD. The V and J ends lost 3 bases and 7 bases respectively, with 7 bases between them. This CDR3 has 12 residues. CDR3 in DNA: TGTGCCATCAGTGACGGGGGAAATGAGCAGTTCTTC. This codes for CAISDGGNEQFF.

This chain connects TRBV5-6 to TRBJ2-3; the D gene is possibly TRBD1 (6 bases). CDR1 SGHDT and CDR2 YYEEEE come from the germline V gene. Trimming took off 4 bases at V and 0 bases at J, with 15 bases between the two ends. CDR3 length: 16 amino acids. This CDR3 reads CASSAAGTLSTDTQYF. The DNA of the CDR3 is TGTGCCAGCAGCGCCGCCGGGACACTCAGCACAGATACGCAGTATTTT. Together with reference TRBV5-6 and TRBJ2-3, the CDR3 gives the full variable domain: DAGVTQSPTHLIKTRGQQVTLRCSPKSGHDTVSWYQQALGQGPQFIFQYYEEEERQRGNFPDRFSGHQFPNYSSELNVNALLLGDSALYLCASSAAGTLSTDTQYFGPGTRLTVL.

V and J are TRBV29-1 and TRBJ2-7, with no clear D. CDR3 length: 12 amino acids. V lost 5 bases to trimming and J lost 0 bases, with 8 bases between them. CDR1 SQVTM and CDR2 ANQGSEA come from the germline V gene. Here the CDR3 reads CSVQTHSYEQYF. The CDR3 coding sequence is TGCAGCGTTCAGACTCACTCCTACGAGCAGTACTTC.